This T cell receptor (beta chain) was identified during a study of blood T cell repertoires in COVID-19 (dated by TCRdb to the early 2020s). At the level of the whole study: The collaborator samples originated in the United States, Italy and Spain and spanned the acute and convalescent phases of COVID-19. The prospective study material was composed of cDNA or gDNA derived from T cells, B-cell-depleted T cells, or PBMCs. The repertoires were released in a freely available public database intended as a resource for research on the immune response to SARS-CoV-2. The dataset comprised deeply sampled blood TCRbeta repertoires from subjects exposed to, actively infected with, or recovered from COVID-19. Samples came from the ongoing ImmuneRACE study (first 160 participants) plus 1,254 subjects from 6 global collaborators. Nearly every sample came with metadata listing a de-identified subject ID, COVID-19 status, age in years and sex. Where available, HLA class I and class II types were obtained from metadata supplied by the sample provider rather than from assay-based typing.

To note about this clone: What this receptor recognizes is not known. The record has no base qualities; no much larger clone is one base away.

The immunoSEQ Assay, a bias-controlled multiplex PCR, was used to amplify TCRbeta CDR3 regions from genomic DNA. The original methods were these. The number of nucleated cells in each sample was estimated by amplification of reference gene primers within the assay. To quantify the absolute abundance of each unique TCRbeta CDR3 rearrangement, sequence reads were collapsed and filtered. For each sample, productive Simpson clonality was calculated by taking the square root of Simpson's diversity index across productive rearrangements. TCRdb carries this immuneACCESS record with in-frame sequences only. Its versions omit some clonotypes, under half of them owing to an unresolved V gene in the studies checked, with the rest unexplained. V, J and clone size were drawn from that table, and D and trimming were deduced from the DNA. The sample includes roughly 94,000 clones, with around 80% observed a single time. The ten largest account for 25% of the sample.

General findings and caveats noted by the study authors: How much clinical and demographic metadata was included differed by source and by participant, and the metadata was provided uncurated.

The collaborating institutions used their own protocols to collect whole blood in K2EDTA tubes. For TCRbeta analysis, collaborators shipped samples in one of three forms: frozen whole blood, isolated PBMCs, or DNA extracted from either of those sample types. The sequence came from a man in his 60s with acute or convalescent COVID-19. The sequencing input was peripheral blood.

This receptor carries the CDR3 CASSLAVGGYDTEAFF. The sequenced DNA is TGCGCCAGCAGCTTGGCAGTAGGGGGATATGACACTGAAGCTTTCTTT. The chain uses TRBV5-1 and TRBJ1-1; a weak D assignment points to TRBD1 (6 bases agree). From the cysteine through the phenylalanine, the CDR3 covers 16 amino acids. Left in the record is the CDR3 DNA by itself, 48 bases read in frame from the first base. Between the V and J ends, shortened by 0 bases and 3 bases respectively, the junction contains 15 bases. From a lookup of the germline V gene, CDR1 and CDR2 are SGHRS and YFSETQ.